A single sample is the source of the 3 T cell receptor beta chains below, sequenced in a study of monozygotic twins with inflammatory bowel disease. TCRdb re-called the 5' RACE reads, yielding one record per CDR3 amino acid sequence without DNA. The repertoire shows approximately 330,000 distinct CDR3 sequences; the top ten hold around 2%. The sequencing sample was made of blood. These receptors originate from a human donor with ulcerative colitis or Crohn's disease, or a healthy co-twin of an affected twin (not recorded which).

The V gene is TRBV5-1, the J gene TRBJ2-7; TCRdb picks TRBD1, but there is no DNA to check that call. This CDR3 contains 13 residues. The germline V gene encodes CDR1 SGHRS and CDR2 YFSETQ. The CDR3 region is CASSKDSYGEQYF.

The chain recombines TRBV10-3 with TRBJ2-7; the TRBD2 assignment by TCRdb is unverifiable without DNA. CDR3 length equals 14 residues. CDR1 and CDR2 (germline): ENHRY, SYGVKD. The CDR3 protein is CAGGSGTSSYEQYF.

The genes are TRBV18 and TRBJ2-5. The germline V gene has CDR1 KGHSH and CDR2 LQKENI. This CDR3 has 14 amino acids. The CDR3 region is CASSPPYSQETQYF.